These 24 T cell receptor beta chains were all obtained from the same sample, sequenced in a study of blood T cell repertoires in COVID-19. The table came from immunoSEQ multiplex PCR; TCRdb's copy has only in-frame clones and leaves some out. Altogether approximately 400,000 clones are present, about 89% being singletons, with the ten largest covering around 1.3%. Sequenced: PBMCs or T cells enriched from blood (not recorded which). These receptor sequences come from a man aged 25 to 40 who had recovered from COVID-19.

The CDR3 nucleotides are TGTGCCAGCAGTGAAGACTCGAGGACAGCGGGGCCCTACGAGCAGTACTTC. It is translated as CASSEDSRTAGPYEQYF. The chain is built from TRBV6-1 and TRBJ2-7; tentative D call: TRBD2 (7 bases). Between the trimmed V and J ends, which lost 1 base and 2 bases, there was a span of 18 bases. The CDR3 consists of 17 residues. Germline V gene sequence: CDR1 MNHNS, CDR2 SASEGT.

V is TRBV7-9 and J is TRBJ2-7, with 8 bases identical to TRBD1. Trimming removed 5 bases from V and 4 bases from J; junction bases left unmatched: 4. The germline V gene encodes CDR1 SEHNR and CDR2 FQNEAQ (reference sequence). The CDR3 contains 13 residues. The CDR3 sequence: CASSAGGMYEQYF. CDR3 bases: TGTGCCAGCAGCGCAGGGGGCATGTACGAGCAGTACTTC. Together with reference TRBV7-9 and TRBJ2-7, the CDR3 gives the full variable domain: DTGVSQNPRHKITKRGQNVTFRCDPISEHNRLYWYRQTLGQGPEFLTYFQNEAQLEKSRLLSDRFSAERPKGSFSTLEIQRTEQGDSAMYLCASSAGGMYEQYFGPGTRLTVT.

The J gene is TRBJ2-1, the V gene TRBV7-3, with 10 bases that match TRBD1. The CDR3 runs 14 residues. With V trimmed by 1 base and J by 7 bases, 1 base remained unmatched. Germline V gene data show CDR1 as SGHTA and CDR2 as FQGTGA. CDR3 DNA: TGTGCCAGCAGCTTAATGGACAGGGGGAATGAGCAGTTCTTC. It specifies CASSLMDRGNEQFF.

The chain links TRBV2 to TRBJ2-7; maybe TRBD1 (5 bases). Germline-derived CDR1 and CDR2 are SNHLY and FYNNEI. The CDR3 contains 14 residues. With 3 bases removed from V and 7 bases from J, the gap between germline ends came to 16 bases. Here the CDR3 reads CASSEGVRVGEQYF. CDR3 nucleotides: TGTGCCAGCAGTGAGGGTGTCAGGGTTGGTGAGCAGTACTTC.

This rearrangement joins TRBV7-2 to TRBJ1-5, with unresolved D. V shed 5 bases and J shed 9 bases, with 17 bases lying between them. The germline V gene has CDR1 SGHTA and CDR2 FQGNSA. The CDR3 contains 14 residues. The CDR3 spells CASSPPSGSPPQHF. DNA for the CDR3: TGTGCCAGCAGCCCCCCTAGCGGCAGTCCGCCCCAGCATTTT.

This chain connects TRBV7-9 to TRBJ1-1; D gene unclear. Per the germline V gene, CDR1 is SEHNR and CDR2 is FQNEAQ (reference sequence). The CDR3 is 13 residues long. Between the trimmed V and J ends, which lost 5 bases and 7 bases, there was a span of 14 bases. The CDR3 here is CASSPGRLREAFF. As DNA, the CDR3 is TGTGCCAGCAGCCCGGGGAGGCTACGTGAAGCTTTCTTT.

V and J are TRBV5-1 and TRBJ1-1; possibly TRBD1 for D (6 bases). Germline V gene lookup returns CDR1 SGHRS and CDR2 YFSETQ. The V gene lost 6 bases and the J gene lost 4 bases, with 10 bases spanning the gap. CDR3 length: 12 residues. CDR3 nucleotides: TGCGCCAGCAAGCGGGGGCCCACTGAAGCTTTCTTT. This sequence encodes CASKRGPTEAFF. Full variable domain (remainder filled in from reference TRBV5-1 and TRBJ1-1): KAGVTQTPRYLIKTRGQQVTLSCSPISGHRSVSWYQQTPGQGLQFLFEYFSETQRNKGNFPGRFSGRQFSNSRSEMNVSTLELGDSALYLCASKRGPTEAFFGQGTRLTVV.

This clone was detected only a few times. The chain combines TRBV5-1 with TRBJ2-1; 9 bases line up with TRBD1. Trimming removed 5 bases from V and 7 bases from J; junction bases left unmatched: 10. The CDR3 consists of 15 residues. Germline CDR1 is SGHRS and CDR2 is YFSETQ. The CDR3 here is CASSFLDRGENEQFF. In nucleotides, the CDR3 is TGCGCCAGCAGTTTCCTTGACAGGGGGGAAAATGAGCAGTTCTTC.

The chain couples TRBV7-8 to TRBJ1-1; D is undetermined. The CDR3 contains 14 residues. CDR1 and CDR2 (germline): SGHVS, FQNEAQ. V gave up 7 bases and J gave up 6 bases, with 18 bases separating them. CDR3: CASTKRARGAEAFF. The CDR3 DNA follows: TGTGCCAGCACCAAACGGGCCCGCGGGGCTGAAGCTTTCTTT. Complete variable domain (other parts from reference TRBV7-8 and TRBJ1-1): GAGVSQSPRYKVAKRGQDVALRCDPISGHVSLFWYQQALGQGPEFLTYFQNEAQLDKSGLPSDRFFAERPEGSVSTLKIQRTQQEDSAVYLCASTKRARGAEAFFGQGTRLTVV.

This clone was detected once. The rearrangement joins TRBV5-6 to TRBJ1-2, with 8 nucleotides matching TRBD1. Germline CDR1 is SGHDT and CDR2 is YYEEEE. The CDR3 length is 17 residues. After removal of 1 base from V and 1 base from J, the junction contained 9 bases not matched to a gene. The CDR3 is CASSLTGQGVVNYGYTF. CDR3 nucleotides: TGTGCCAGCAGCTTGACCGGACAGGGTGTAGTTAACTATGGCTACACCTTC.

This clone has only a few counts. The sample contains more than one DNA sequence encoding this CDR3. The chain links TRBV7-9 to TRBJ1-2; D uncertain. Between the trimmed V and J ends, which lost 4 bases and 1 base, there was a span of 4 bases. Germline CDR1 SEHNR, CDR2 FQNEAQ (reference sequence). The CDR3 extends over 12 amino acids. This CDR3 is CASSSVNYGYTF. The CDR3 DNA reads as TGTGCCAGCAGCTCGGTTAACTATGGCTACACCTTC.

This clone was counted between two and nine times. The J gene is TRBJ1-1, the V gene TRBV3-1 (or the pseudogene TRBV3-2), with TRBD1 as a possible D gene (5 bases). V was pared by 1 base and J by 3 bases, with 15 bases between. The length of the CDR3 is 16 residues. Per the germline V gene, CDR1 is LGHDT and CDR2 is YNNKEL (reference sequence). The CDR3 is CASSQGQGFGDTEAFF. CDR3 sequence (DNA): TGTGCCAGCAGCCAAGGCCAGGGTTTTGGGGACACTGAAGCTTTCTTT.

V and J are TRBV7-9 and TRBJ1-6, with D tentatively TRBD1 (6 bases). CDR3 length: 13 amino acids. CDR1 and CDR2 from the germline V gene are SEHNR and FQNEAQ (reference sequence). Trimming stripped 5 bases from V and 11 bases from J, with 13 bases between. The CDR3, as DNA: TGTGCCAGCAGCGAACAGGGTTTAGCACCCCTCCACTTT. As protein: CASSEQGLAPLHF.

This chain joins TRBV11-2 and TRBJ2-7; 7 positions agree with TRBD1. The CDR3 loop spans 15 amino acids. V lost 2 bases to trimming and J lost 0 bases; unmatched junction nucleotides: 4. Germline V gene lookup returns CDR1 SGHAT and CDR2 FQNNGV. CDR3 sequence (DNA): TGTGCCAGCAGCTTACAAGGGGGCGACTCCTACGAGCAGTACTTC. Encoded protein: CASSLQGGDSYEQYF.

The V gene is TRBV7-2, the J gene TRBJ1-1; tentatively, D is TRBD1 (6 bases). The germline V and J ends were trimmed by 5 bases and 4 bases, with 11 bases remaining between them. The CDR3 is 13 residues long. Germline CDR1 SGHTA, CDR2 FQGNSA. Here the CDR3 DNA reads TGTGCCAGCAGCACTACAGGGAGCACTGAAGCTTTCTTT. It is translated as CASSTTGSTEAFF. Full variable domain (rest looked up from reference TRBV7-2 and TRBJ1-1): GAGVSQSPSNKVTEKGKDVELRCDPISGHTALYWYRQSLGQGLEFLIYFQGNSAPDKSGLPSDRFSAERTGGSVSTLTIQRTQQEDSAVYLCASSTTGSTEAFFGQGTRLTVV.

This clone was seen a handful of times. The chain recombines TRBV7-9 with TRBJ2-7; the match to TRBD1 covers 7 bases. From germline, CDR1 is SEHNR and CDR2 FQNEAQ (reference sequence). This CDR3 spans 13 amino acids. Trimming cost V 3 bases and J 4 bases; bases outside gene matches: 3. In DNA form, the CDR3 reads TGTGCCAGCAGCTTTGGGACAGTTTACGAGCAGTACTTC. This sequence encodes CASSFGTVYEQYF. The entire variable domain, with the rest obtained from reference TRBV7-9 and TRBJ2-7, is as follows: DTGVSQNPRHKITKRGQNVTFRCDPISEHNRLYWYRQTLGQGPEFLTYFQNEAQLEKSRLLSDRFSAERPKGSFSTLEIQRTEQGDSAMYLCASSFGTVYEQYFGPGTRLTVT.

This chain uses TRBV29-1 with TRBJ2-1; 7 nucleotides align to TRBD1. Germline loops: CDR1 SQVTM, CDR2 ANQGSEA. CDR3 length: 15 amino acids. V was clipped by 0 bases and J by 8 bases; unmatched bases: 10. In DNA, the CDR3 is TGCAGCGTTGAAGAAAGGACAGGTAAACGGGATGAGCAGTTCTTC. Translating it yields CSVEERTGKRDEQFF.

The gene calls are TRBV4-2 and TRBJ2-5; TRBD2 agrees at 13 bases. V lost 2 bases to trimming and J lost 2 bases; unmatched junction nucleotides: 2. CDR3 size: 16 residues. Germline values: CDR1 LGHNA, CDR2 YNFKEQ. CDR3 DNA: TGTGCCAGCAGCCAATTGACTAGCGGGGGGCAAGAGACCCAGTACTTC. Translated, it gives CASSQLTSGGQETQYF.

V gene TRBV30 combines with J gene TRBJ2-1; D may be TRBD2 (5 bases). This CDR3 is 14 amino acids long. Germline V gives CDR1 GTSNPN, CDR2 SVGIG (reference sequence). Trimming took off 5 bases at V and 0 bases at J, with 11 bases between the two ends. CDR3 bases: TGTGCCTGGGGAGGTAGTTTCTCCTACAATGAGCAGTTCTTC. This encodes CAWGGSFSYNEQFF.

CDR3 protein: CASSYSAAVYEQYF. DNA for the CDR3: TGTGCCAGCAGTTATTCCGCGGCGGTCTACGAGCAGTACTTC. The chain employs TRBV27 and TRBJ2-7; D not certain. V lost 4 bases and J lost 3, with 13 bases in between. CDR1 is MNHEY and CDR2 is SMNVEV in the germline V gene (reference sequence). This CDR3 is 14 amino acids long.

The chain combines TRBV9 with TRBJ2-2; D uncertain. This CDR3 region has 18 residues. CDR1 SGDLS and CDR2 YYNGEE come from the germline V gene. Deletions cut 0 bases from V and 0 bases from J, with 15 bases between. CDR3 region: CASSVVASAQSNTGELFF. Here the CDR3 DNA reads TGTGCCAGCAGCGTAGTAGCCAGCGCCCAATCGAACACCGGGGAGCTGTTTTTT.

The chain employs TRBV19 and TRBJ1-3, with 7 bases aligning to TRBD1. CDR1 is LNHDA and CDR2 is SQIVND in the germline V gene (reference sequence). V shed 3 bases, J shed 0 bases, and the junction held 5 bases outside the gene matches. This CDR3 region has 16 residues. DNA for the CDR3: TGTGCCAGTAGTATGGGACAGAGCTACTCTGGAAACACCATATATTTT. It encodes CASSMGQSYSGNTIYF. Drawing the rest from reference TRBV19 and TRBJ1-3, the complete variable domain is DGGITQSPKYLFRKEGQNVTLSCEQNLNHDAMYWYRQDPGQGLRLIYYSQIVNDFQKGDIAEGYSVSREKKESFPLTVTSAQKNPTAFYLCASSMGQSYSGNTIYFGEGSWLTVV.

As to this clone: This same CDR3 is encoded by further DNA sequences in the sample. This chain connects TRBV12-3 or TRBV12-4 to TRBJ1-5; D uncertain. The V end was cut by 1 base, the J end by 6 bases, with 7 bases between. The CDR3 covers 13 residues. This chain's CDR3 is CASSLGGSQPQHF. CDR3 DNA: TGTGCCAGCAGTTTAGGTGGGAGTCAGCCCCAGCATTTT.

The chain combines TRBV27 with TRBJ2-5, with D maybe TRBD1 (6 bases). This CDR3 is built from 13 residues. Per germline, CDR1 MNHEY and CDR2 SMNVEV (reference sequence). V was cut by 6 bases and J by 7 bases, with 15 bases left in between. The CDR3 coding sequence is TGTGCCAGCAGATTACAGGGAATGGGGACCCAGTACTTC. This gives the protein CASRLQGMGTQYF.